Following are 29 T cell receptor beta chains from one sample sequenced in a study of T cells in Graves' hyperthyroidism and ophthalmopathy. Amplified TCR beta CDR3 regions derived from RNA transcripts. TCR CDR3 regions were first amplified by RT-PCR with HTBI primers. TCRdb ran MiXCR on the multiplex PCR reads and lists one entry per CDR3 protein. This table has about 590,000 distinct CDR3 sequences, roughly 14% appearing once. Sequences were obtained from blood. Receptors originate from a woman in her twenties or thirties with Graves' hyperthyroidism.

The chain joins TRBV6-1 to TRBJ2-2; TRBD2 matches 11 bases. The CDR3 runs to 15 residues. Trimming at V came to 7 bases and at J to 3 bases, leaving 4 bases not matched to a gene. Looked up from germline, CDR1 is MNHNS and CDR2 is SASEGT. CDR3 nucleotides: TGTGCCAGCAAGGAACTAGCGGGGGACACCGGGGAGCTGTTTTTT. This translates into CASKELAGDTGELFF.

The V and J genes are TRBV7-8 and TRBJ1-3, with D unclear. CDR3 length equals 15 residues. The V gene's germline CDR1 is SGHVS and CDR2 FQNEAQ. The ends were cut back, 5 bases at V and 0 bases at J, with 11 bases in the middle. Here the CDR3 reads CASSRLGASGNTIYF. Written as DNA, the CDR3 is TGTGCCAGCAGCAGACTGGGAGCCTCTGGAAACACCATATATTTT.

The sample holds many counts of this clonotype. The rearrangement uses TRBV7-2 and TRBJ2-2, with a tentative D call TRBD2 (7 bases). CDR3 length equals 17 residues. The germline V and J ends were trimmed by 1 base and 3 bases, with 15 bases remaining between them. Germline CDR1 is SGHTA and CDR2 is FQGNSA. CDR3 residues: CASSLGGGAVHTGELFF. The DNA for the CDR3 is TGTGCCAGCAGCTTAGGAGGGGGGGCTGTCCACACCGGGGAGCTGTTTTTT.

Remarks on this clonotype: A much larger clone lies a single base off, so this may be a read error. The chain recombines TRBV7-2 with TRBJ2-1; TRBD1 matches at 7 bases. Germline lookup yields CDR1 SGHTA and CDR2 FQGNSA. The CDR3 has 13 residues. V lost 4 bases and J lost 5; bases outside the gene matches: 2. CDR3 in amino acids: CASSWGQNNEQFF. CDR3 in DNA: TGTGCCAGCAGCTGGGGACAGAACAATGAGCAGTTCTTC. The complete variable domain, with remaining parts taken from reference TRBV7-2 and TRBJ2-1, reads GAGVSQSPSNKVTEKGKDVELRCDPISGHTALYWYRQSLGQGLEFLIYFQGNSAPDKSGLPSDRFSAERTGGSVSTLTIQRTQQEDSAVYLCASSWGQNNEQFFGPGTRLTVL.

Concerning this clonotype itself: At one end, the junction sequence differs from germline, possibly due to a read error. The rearrangement joins TRBV7-9 to TRBJ2-2; tentative D call: TRBD2 (5 bases). The V gene's germline CDR1 is SEHNR and CDR2 FQNEAQ (reference sequence). The CDR3 runs 15 residues. CDR3 loop: CAGSLRLASAGELFF. Written as DNA, the CDR3 is TGTGCCGGCAGCTTAAGGCTAGCTAGTGCCGGGGAGCTGTTTTTT.

The chain carries TRBV20-1 and TRBJ2-7; unclear D gene. Trimming pared 3 bases from V and 2 bases from J, leaving 11 bases between. The CDR3 runs 13 residues. In germline, CDR1 is DFQATT, CDR2 SNEGSKA (reference sequence). CDR3 sequence (DNA): TGCAGTGCTAGCGGGCCAAGGGCCTACGAGCAGTACTTC. Protein: CSASGPRAYEQYF.

This clonotype was counted ten times or more. The rearrangement links TRBV5-8 to TRBJ2-7; TRBD2 aligns across 8 bases. Germline loops: CDR1 SGHTS, CDR2 YDEGEE. This CDR3 comprises 16 residues. The ends lost 5 bases at V and 0 bases at J; junction bases unmatched: 10. The CDR3 protein is CASRRASGRSSYEQYF. The CDR3 DNA follows: TGTGCCAGCAGGCGGGCTAGCGGGCGCAGCTCCTACGAGCAGTACTTC.

This clonotype has at least ten counts. The J gene is TRBJ1-2, the V gene TRBV12-3 or TRBV12-4; D not certain. V lost 3 bases and J 8 bases, leaving 16 bases between the germline ends. CDR3 length equals 14 residues. The CDR3 coding sequence is TGTGCCAGCAGTTTGGGTAGGGCCGATACGGGCTACACCTTC. This encodes CASSLGRADTGYTF.

The V call is TRBV20-1, the J call TRBJ2-3, with TRBD2 identical over 11 bases. This CDR3 has 15 residues. Trimming cost V 5 bases and J 7 bases; bases outside gene matches: 11. CDR1 and CDR2 from the germline V gene are DFQATT and SNEGSKA (reference sequence). The CDR3 loop reads CSAELAGGSMNTQYF. The CDR3 DNA sequence: TGCAGTGCTGAATTAGCGGGAGGGTCTATGAATACGCAGTATTTT.

This clonotype was counted ten times or more. CDR3 nucleotide sequence: TGTGCCAGCAGTTACCTCCGGGACAGGGCCAACGAGCAGTACTTC. Translation gives CASSYLRDRANEQYF. The chain combines TRBV6-6 with TRBJ2-7, with 9 bases aligning to TRBD1. The CDR3 has 15 residues. Germline trimming cut 2 bases from V and 5 bases from J; bases unmatched to any gene: 7. Germline lookup yields CDR1 MNHNY and CDR2 SVGAGI (reference sequence).

In its sample, this clonotype was seen many times. V usage is TRBV7-2 and J usage is TRBJ1-2; no reliable D call. The CDR3 is 16 residues long. Germline V gene data show CDR1 as SGHTA and CDR2 as FQGNSA. Trimming cost V 1 base and J 7 bases, with 19 bases left between them. The CDR3 nucleotides are TGTGCCAGCAGCTTAGGCCCAAGCCAAGGGTTGGGTGGCTACACCTTC. Protein: CASSLGPSQGLGGYTF.

The table lists this clonotype with many counts. The chain joins TRBV7-9 to TRBJ2-5; D is uncertain. The CDR3 sequence is 13 residues long. V gave up 1 base and J gave up 7 bases, with 10 bases separating them. The germline gives CDR1 SEHNR, CDR2 FQNEAQ (reference sequence). The CDR3 is CASSLGQPGTQYF. As DNA, the CDR3 is TGTGCCAGCAGCTTAGGCCAGCCGGGGACCCAGTACTTC.

The chain employs TRBV25-1 and TRBJ2-5, with D perhaps TRBD1 or TRBD2 (6 bases each). The CDR3 spans 18 residues. Germline loops: CDR1 MGHDK, CDR2 SYGVNS. Deletions cut 3 bases from V and 5 bases from J, with 25 bases between. The CDR3 sequence is CASSDPGRGRRGGETQYF. CDR3 bases: TGTGCCAGCAGTGATCCCGGCAGGGGTCGCCGCGGAGGGGAGACCCAGTACTTC.

V is TRBV11-2 and J is TRBJ2-2; D not resolved. The CDR3 runs to 14 residues. In germline, CDR1 is SGHAT, CDR2 FQNNGV. V was cut by 1 base and J by 4 bases, with 7 bases left in between. CDR3 DNA: TGTGCCAGCAGCTTAGTCCGAACCACCGGGGAGCTGTTTTTT. Translating it yields CASSLVRTTGELFF.

This clonotype was seen at least ten times. The CDR3 reads CASSPLNQETQYF. Here the CDR3 DNA reads TGTGCCAGCTCACCACTTAACCAAGAGACCCAGTACTTC. This rearrangement joins TRBV18 to TRBJ2-5; D is undetermined. The CDR3 has 13 amino acids. The germline gives CDR1 KGHSH, CDR2 LQKENI. V was cut by 1 base and J by 0 bases, with 3 bases left in between.

On this clonotype: Since a much larger clone is just one base distant, this may be a read error. J is TRBJ2-7 and V is TRBV18, with 9 bases aligning to TRBD2. V lost 4 bases and J lost 2; bases outside the gene matches: 12. The germline gives CDR1 KGHSH, CDR2 LQKENI. The CDR3 runs to 17 residues. CDR3 DNA sequence: TGTGCCAGCTCACTAGTAGCGGGAGTGGGTCGCCCCTACGAGCAGTACTTC. As protein: CASSLVAGVGRPYEQYF.

In its sample, this clonotype was seen many times. The chain has TRBV11-2 and TRBJ1-5; tentatively, D is TRBD1 (5 bases). In germline, CDR1 is SGHAT, CDR2 FQNNGV. Trimming removed 5 bases at V and 7 bases at J, with 15 bases between. The CDR3 totals 14 residues. CDR3 residues: CASSPGTDRQPQHF. The DNA for the CDR3 is TGTGCCAGCAGCCCAGGGACGGATAGGCAGCCCCAGCATTTT.

Ten or more counts support this clonotype. J is TRBJ2-1 and V is TRBV28; 9 nucleotides line up with TRBD2. CDR1 and CDR2 (germline): MDHEN, SYDVKM. CDR3 length: 15 residues. Germline trimming cut 6 bases from V and 4 bases from J; bases unmatched to any gene: 7. CDR3 residues: CASRYLAGAYNEQFF. DNA of the CDR3: TGTGCCAGCAGGTACTTAGCGGGAGCATACAATGAGCAGTTCTTC.

This clonotype was counted at least ten times. This sequence joins TRBV5-1 and TRBJ2-7, with 9 nucleotides matching TRBD2. The CDR3 length is 15 residues. Germline V lookup: CDR1 SGHRS, CDR2 YFSETQ. With 5 bases clipped from V and 4 bases from J, the junction kept 10 bases outside the gene matches. In nucleotides, the CDR3 is TGCGCCAGCAGTAGAGGGGCTAGCGGGACGTACGAGCAGTACTTC. As protein: CASSRGASGTYEQYF.

This clonotype showed up many times. In nucleotides, the CDR3 is TGCGCCAGCAGCTTCGTAACAGGGAACACCGGGGAGCTGTTTTTT. It codes for CASSFVTGNTGELFF. The chain joins TRBV5-1 to TRBJ2-2; TRBD1 is a possible D gene (5 bases). This CDR3 contains 15 residues. CDR1 and CDR2 from the germline V gene are SGHRS and YFSETQ. V was clipped by 2 bases and J by 1 base, with 9 bases between them.

The chain combines TRBV5-4 with TRBJ1-1; weak D call: TRBD1 (5 bases). The CDR3 length is 13 residues. V was cut by 7 bases and J by 0 bases, with 10 bases left in between. Germline-derived CDR1 and CDR2 are SGHNT and YYREEE (reference sequence). CDR3 region: CASGNRLNTEAFF. The CDR3 region has the DNA TGTGCCAGCGGAAACAGGCTGAACACTGAAGCTTTCTTT.

This clonotype was observed a few times. The chain's CDR3 is CASSYLGITEQFF. CDR3 nucleotide sequence: TGTGCCAGCAGTTACCTGGGGATTACTGAGCAGTTCTTC. V and J are TRBV6-2 or TRBV6-3 and TRBJ2-1; D is uncertain. V lost 2 bases and J 9 bases, leaving 11 bases between the germline ends. CDR1 MNHEY and CDR2 SVGEGT come from the germline V gene. This CDR3 has 13 residues.

This clonotype was detected ten times or more. This chain joins TRBV20-1 and TRBJ2-7; D might be TRBD1 or TRBD2, each matching 7 bases. V was cut by 7 bases and J by 3 bases, with 19 bases left in between. CDR1 is DFQATT, CDR2 SNEGSKA, per germline (reference sequence). This CDR3 has 14 amino acids. CDR3 amino acids: CSVGGGAVFYEQYF. The DNA of the CDR3 is TGCAGTGTGGGAGGGGGCGCGGTCTTCTACGAGCAGTACTTC.

The chain combines TRBV5-1 with TRBJ2-1; D unclear. The CDR3 runs 13 residues. Germline CDR1 is SGHRS and CDR2 is YFSETQ. The V end was cut by 4 bases, the J end by 7 bases, with 12 bases between. The CDR3 region has the DNA TGCGCCAGCAGCGATACCGCGACGAATGAGCAGTTCTTC. The encoded protein is CASSDTATNEQFF.

This clonotype was picked up a small number of times. This chain uses TRBV24-1 with TRBJ2-3, with D unclear. From germline, CDR1 is KGHDR and CDR2 SFDVKD. The V end was cut by 5 bases, the J end by 0 bases, with 8 bases between. The CDR3 is 14 residues long. CDR3 nucleotide sequence: TGTGCCACCAGTGTCGAGAGTAGCACAGATACGCAGTATTTT. Its translation: CATSVESSTDTQYF.

This clonotype has a count of ten or more. J is TRBJ2-1 and V is TRBV11-3, with 11 bases fitting TRBD1. Germline trimming cut 5 bases from V and 5 bases from J; bases unmatched to any gene: 5. The CDR3 contains 15 residues. Per the germline V gene, CDR1 is SGHNT and CDR2 is YENEEA. This CDR3 is CASSPGQGADNEQFF. CDR3 DNA: TGTGCCAGCAGCCCAGGACAGGGGGCTGACAATGAGCAGTTCTTC.

This clonotype was picked up a small number of times. The chain combines TRBV7-9 with TRBJ1-6; 9 positions match TRBD1. J gave up 7 bases and V 2 bases, and 3 bases lay outside the gene matches. Per germline, CDR1 SEHNR and CDR2 FQNEAQ (reference sequence). The length of the CDR3 is 15 residues. In DNA, the CDR3 is TGTGCCAGCAGCTTAATGGGGACAGGGAATTCACCCCTCCACTTT. Residues: CASSLMGTGNSPLHF.

This clonotype was counted a few times. This sequence joins TRBV9 and TRBJ2-7, with unresolved D. The V gene's germline CDR1 is SGDLS and CDR2 YYNGEE. The CDR3 loop spans 13 amino acids. The V and J ends lost 3 bases and 0 bases respectively, with 7 bases between them. CDR3 coding DNA: TGTGCCAGCAGCGCAACCCCCTCCTACGAGCAGTACTTC. Its protein product is CASSATPSYEQYF.

This clonotype was counted ten times or more. The chain employs TRBV7-9 and TRBJ1-1, with D unresolved. The CDR3 has 14 amino acids. The germline V gene has CDR1 SEHNR and CDR2 FQNEAQ (reference sequence). V gave up 3 bases and J gave up 3 bases, with 11 bases separating them. CDR3 nucleotide sequence: TGTGCCAGCAGCTTCTTTCTCGGGGACACTGAAGCTTTCTTT. This encodes CASSFFLGDTEAFF.